Below, 2 T cell receptor beta chains from the same sample are listed, as sequenced in a study of T cell repertoires in cytomegalovirus infection. Via MiXCR, TCRdb re-called the reads, giving one row per CDR3 protein. The table lists about 450,000 distinct CDR3 sequences, roughly 30% of them singletons. Sequenced input: PBMCs. The receptor set was obtained from a human donor in good health (CMV status not recorded). Some clones in this sample may be carry-over from other donors' samples.

This clonotype was detected a few times. This sequence joins TRBV12-3 or TRBV12-4 and TRBJ1-3; D uncertain. The CDR3 is 13 amino acids. V was trimmed by 3 bases and J by 3 bases, leaving 6 bases between them. CDR3: CASSFVLGNTIYF. CDR3 nucleotide sequence: TGTGCCAGCAGTTTTGTGCTTGGAAACACCATATATTTT.

This clonotype was picked up a small number of times. J is TRBJ2-1 and V is TRBV7-6; 11 nucleotides agree with TRBD2. The germline V gene has CDR1 SGHVS and CDR2 FNYEAQ. V shed 1 base, J shed 6 bases, and the junction held 5 bases outside the gene matches. The CDR3 totals 16 residues. CDR3 bases: TGTGCCAGCAGCTTAGAGGTAGCGGGGGGGCTCAATGAGCAGTTCTTC. This codes for CASSLEVAGGLNEQFF.